Shown below are 2 T cell receptor beta chains from a single sample sequenced in a study of Ad26.COV2.S vaccination and SARS-CoV-2 variants. Sample treatment: about 20 received Ad26.COV2.S at low or high dose, single or two shots; roughly five received placebo; per-sample allocation not given. Collection of samples fell on day 63 after the first vaccine or placebo injection. The protocol was immunoSEQ multiplex PCR, while the TCRdb copy is restricted to in-frame clones and leaves out a portion. The sample records 510,000 or so clones, approximately 88% being singletons. The source was peripheral blood, collected in a trial of Ad26.COV2.S vaccine versus placebo. The receptors derive from a person between 18 and 59 years old who received the Ad26.COV2.S COVID-19 vaccine or a placebo.

The chain combines TRBV7-2 with TRBJ2-7, with 7 bases that match TRBD2. The CDR3 spans 14 residues. J lost 3 bases, V lost 5 bases, and 7 bases had no gene match. Germline CDR1 reads SGHTA; CDR2 reads FQGNSA. CDR3 region: CASSPLTSNYEQYF. DNA of the CDR3: TGTGCCAGCAGCCCCCTGACTAGCAACTACGAGCAGTACTTC. Filled out from reference TRBV7-2 and TRBJ2-7, the complete variable domain reads GAGVSQSPSNKVTEKGKDVELRCDPISGHTALYWYRQSLGQGLEFLIYFQGNSAPDKSGLPSDRFSAERTGGSVSTLTIQRTQQEDSAVYLCASSPLTSNYEQYFGPGTRLTVT.

V and J are TRBV12-5 and TRBJ1-1; 8 bases agree with TRBD1. In germline, CDR1 is LGHNT, CDR2 FRNRAP. The CDR3 extends over 15 amino acids. Trimming cost V 6 bases and J 0 bases; bases outside gene matches: 6. CDR3 coding DNA: TGTGCTAGTGGCGACGGACAGGGCCTGAACACTGAAGCTTTCTTT. Its protein is CASGDGQGLNTEAFF.